These 12 T cell receptor beta chains originate from one sample sequenced in a study of cytomegalovirus exposure and HLA in healthy donors. This PCR relied on a set of 60 Vbeta primers and 13 Jbeta primers. The method was immunoSEQ multiplex PCR; TCRdb's version includes in-frame clones alone and lacks a portion of them. This sample has under 200,000 clones, with about 80% found just once. The sequenced material came from PBMCs. Every receptor here comes from a woman aged 25 to 39 in good health and CMV-seropositive.

For this clone: Its ends do not fully match the called genes, so a read error is possible. CDR3 amino acids: CSSSQNYEQYF. CDR3 bases: TGTTCCAGCAGCCAGAACTACGAGCAGTACTTC. The rearrangement uses TRBV7-9 and TRBJ2-7; D unclear. The CDR3 consists of 11 residues. Germline V CDR1 and CDR2: SEHNR, FQNEAQ (reference sequence).

This clone appeared a few times. This sequence joins TRBV2 and TRBJ1-5, with a weak D call TRBD1 (5 bases). Trimming shortened V by 8 bases and J by 2 bases, and 16 bases separated the two germline ends. This CDR3 contains 15 residues. CDR1 is SNHLY, CDR2 FYNNEI, per germline. The CDR3 reads CASGGTSSGNQPQHF. The CDR3 coding sequence is TGTGCCAGCGGGGGGACTTCGTCCGGCAATCAGCCCCAGCATTTT.

The chain couples TRBV5-4 to TRBJ1-1, with a weak D call TRBD1 (6 bases). The germline V gene encodes CDR1 SGHNT and CDR2 YYREEE (reference sequence). V dropped 3 bases and J dropped 0 bases, with 9 bases sitting between them. The CDR3 spans 14 residues. The CDR3 reads CASSSGTLNTEAFF. The CDR3 region has the DNA TGTGCCAGCAGCTCCGGGACATTGAACACTGAAGCTTTCTTT. Filled out from reference TRBV5-4 and TRBJ1-1, the complete variable domain reads ETGVTQSPTHLIKTRGQQVTLRCSSQSGHNTVSWYQQALGQGPQFIFQYYREEENGRGNFPPRFSGLQFPNYSSELNVNALELDDSALYLCASSSGTLNTEAFFGQGTRLTVV.

This chain connects TRBV6-5 to TRBJ1-2; D perhaps matches TRBD1 (6 bases). The CDR3 has 14 residues. Trimming shortened V by 6 bases and J by 6 bases, and 17 bases separated the two germline ends. The germline gives CDR1 MNHEY, CDR2 SVGAGI. The CDR3 DNA reads as TGTGCCAGCAGCCGAACCGGGACAAATCATGGCTACACCTTC. Residues: CASSRTGTNHGYTF.

This sequence joins TRBV5-1 and TRBJ1-3; possibly TRBD1 for D (6 bases). Germline CDR1 reads SGHRS; CDR2 reads YFSETQ. The CDR3 has 16 residues. Trimming stripped 1 base from V and 0 bases from J, with 11 bases between. CDR3 DNA: TGCGCCAGCAGCTTGTTAGGGGGAAGCTCTGGAAACACCATATATTTT. Translated, it gives CASSLLGGSSGNTIYF. Combining the CDR3 with reference TRBV5-1 and TRBJ1-3 gives the whole variable domain KAGVTQTPRYLIKTRGQQVTLSCSPISGHRSVSWYQQTPGQGLQFLFEYFSETQRNKGNFPGRFSGRQFSNSRSEMNVSTLELGDSALYLCASSLLGGSSGNTIYFGEGSWLTVV.

This rearrangement joins TRBV9 to TRBJ1-2; no definite D call. The CDR3 runs 16 residues. Trimming removed 0 bases from V and 2 bases from J, with 14 bases in between. Germline V CDR1 and CDR2: SGDLS, YYNGEE. CDR3 in DNA: TGTGCCAGCAGCGTAGGGGGAGGGCGCTTCAACTATGGCTACACCTTC. Its translation: CASSVGGGRFNYGYTF.

This clone was counted only a few times. The chain has TRBV7-8 and TRBJ1-1, with TRBD1 matching 7 bases. V shed 6 bases, J shed 0 bases, and the junction held 10 bases outside the gene matches. Germline values: CDR1 SGHVS, CDR2 FQNEAQ. This CDR3 contains 16 residues. The CDR3 sequence is CASSFHRGQLNTEAFF. The CDR3 coding sequence is TGTGCCAGCAGTTTTCACCGGGGACAGCTGAACACTGAAGCTTTCTTT.

Here the CDR3 reads CSVGQRNSYEQYF. CDR3 nucleotides: TGCAGCGTCGGACAGAGGAACTCCTACGAGCAGTACTTC. The chain employs TRBV29-1 and TRBJ2-7; D may be TRBD1 (6 bases). V gave up 6 bases and J gave up 0 bases, with 12 bases separating them. This CDR3 has 13 residues. In germline, CDR1 is SQVTM, CDR2 ANQGSEA.

V gene TRBV2 combines with J gene TRBJ1-2; D possibly corresponds to TRBD1 (6 bases). The CDR3 is 15 amino acids. Germline CDR1 reads SNHLY; CDR2 reads FYNNEI. V lost 3 bases and J 8 bases, leaving 19 bases between the germline ends. The CDR3 is CASSDPSTGYMGYTF. CDR3 bases: TGTGCCAGCAGTGACCCCTCGACAGGTTATATGGGCTACACCTTC.

The chain is built from TRBV20-1 and TRBJ1-1, with D possibly being TRBD1 (6 bases). V lost 5 bases and J 4 bases, leaving 8 bases between the germline ends. CDR1 is DFQATT, CDR2 SNEGSKA, per germline (reference sequence). The CDR3 spans 11 residues. The DNA for the CDR3 is TGCAGTGCTGAAGGGGGCACTGAAGCTTTCTTT. Translating gives CSAEGGTEAFF.

This clone has just a few counts. The junction shows a germline mismatch at one end, possibly a read error. The genes are TRBV7-9 and TRBJ2-2, with 7 bases that match TRBD1. CDR1 and CDR2 from the germline V gene are SEHNR and FQNEAQ (reference sequence). This CDR3 contains 16 residues. CDR3 sequence: CSSSRTGQTNTGELFF. The CDR3 DNA reads as TGTTCCAGCAGCCGAACGGGACAGACCAACACCGGGGAGCTGTTTTTT.

The V gene is TRBV27, the J gene TRBJ2-7, with D maybe TRBD1 (5 bases). The CDR3 contains 12 residues. V shed 5 bases and J shed 3 bases, with 8 bases lying between them. Per germline, CDR1 MNHEY and CDR2 SMNVEV (reference sequence). The CDR3 DNA reads TGTGCCAGCAGTACAGGTGACTACGAGCAGTACTTC. The encoded protein is CASSTGDYEQYF.